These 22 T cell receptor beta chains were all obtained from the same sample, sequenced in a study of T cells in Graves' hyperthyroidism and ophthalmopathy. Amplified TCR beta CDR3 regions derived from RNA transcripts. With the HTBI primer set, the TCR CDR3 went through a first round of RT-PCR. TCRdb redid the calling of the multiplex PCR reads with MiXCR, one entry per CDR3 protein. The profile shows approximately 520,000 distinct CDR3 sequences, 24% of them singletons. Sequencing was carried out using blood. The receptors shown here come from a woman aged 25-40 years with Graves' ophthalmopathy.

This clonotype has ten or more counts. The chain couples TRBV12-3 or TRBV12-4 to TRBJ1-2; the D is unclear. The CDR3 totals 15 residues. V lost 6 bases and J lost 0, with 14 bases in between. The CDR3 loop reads CASRQESLANYGYTF. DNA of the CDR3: TGTGCCAGCAGGCAGGAGAGTTTGGCTAACTATGGCTACACCTTC.

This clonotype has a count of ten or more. The CDR3 DNA is TGTGCCAGCAGTTCCCCCGCGAGGGGTCCTTTCTACGAGCAGTACTTC. It codes for CASSSPARGPFYEQYF. The rearrangement uses TRBV27 and TRBJ2-7; D tentatively reads TRBD1 or TRBD2 (5 bases each). From germline, CDR1 is MNHEY and CDR2 SMNVEV (reference sequence). The V end was cut by 4 bases, the J end by 3 bases, with 19 bases between. The CDR3 sequence is 16 residues long.

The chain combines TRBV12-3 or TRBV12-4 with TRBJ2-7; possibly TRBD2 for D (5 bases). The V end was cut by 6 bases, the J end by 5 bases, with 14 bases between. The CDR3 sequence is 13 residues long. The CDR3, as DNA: TGTGCCAGCAGCGACTGGCGGGCGGACGAGCAGTACTTC. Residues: CASSDWRADEQYF.

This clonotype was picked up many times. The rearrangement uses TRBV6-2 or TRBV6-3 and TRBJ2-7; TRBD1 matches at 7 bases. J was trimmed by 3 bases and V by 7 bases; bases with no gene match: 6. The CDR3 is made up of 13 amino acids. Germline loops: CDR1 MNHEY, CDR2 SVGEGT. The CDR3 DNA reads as TGTGCCAGCAAGATACAGGGGAGCTACGAGCAGTACTTC. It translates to CASKIQGSYEQYF.

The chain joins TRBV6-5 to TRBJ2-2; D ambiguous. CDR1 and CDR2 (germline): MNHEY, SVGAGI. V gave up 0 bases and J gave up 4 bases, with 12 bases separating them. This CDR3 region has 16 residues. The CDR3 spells CASSYSRSPLTGELFF. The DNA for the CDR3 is TGTGCCAGCAGTTACTCCCGCAGTCCTCTCACCGGGGAGCTGTTTTTT.

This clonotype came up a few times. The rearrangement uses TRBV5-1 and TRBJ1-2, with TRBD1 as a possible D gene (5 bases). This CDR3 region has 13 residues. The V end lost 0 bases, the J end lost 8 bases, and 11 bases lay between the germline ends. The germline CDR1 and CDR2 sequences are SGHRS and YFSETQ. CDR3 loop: CASSLAGRDGYTF. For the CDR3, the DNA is TGCGCCAGCAGCTTGGCCGGGAGGGACGGCTACACCTTC.

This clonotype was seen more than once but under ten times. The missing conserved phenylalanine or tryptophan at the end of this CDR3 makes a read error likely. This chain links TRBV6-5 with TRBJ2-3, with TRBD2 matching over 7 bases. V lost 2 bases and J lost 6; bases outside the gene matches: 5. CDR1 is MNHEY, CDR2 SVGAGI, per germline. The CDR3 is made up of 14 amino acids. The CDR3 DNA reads TGTGCCAGCAGTTACACGGGGGGAGAGGATACGCAGTATTGT. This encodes CASSYTGGEDTQYC.

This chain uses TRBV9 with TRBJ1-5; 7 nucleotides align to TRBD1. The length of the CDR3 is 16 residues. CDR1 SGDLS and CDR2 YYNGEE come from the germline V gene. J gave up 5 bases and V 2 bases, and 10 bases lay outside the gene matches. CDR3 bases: TGTGCCAGCAGCGTTAATACAGGGGATTTGGATCAGCCCCAGCATTTT. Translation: CASSVNTGDLDQPQHF. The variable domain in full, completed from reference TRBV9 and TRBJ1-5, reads DSGVTQTPKHLITATGQRVTLRCSPRSGDLSVYWYQQSLDQGLQFLIQYYNGEERAKGNILERFSAQQFPDLHSELNLSSLELGDSALYFCASSVNTGDLDQPQHFGDGTRLSIL.

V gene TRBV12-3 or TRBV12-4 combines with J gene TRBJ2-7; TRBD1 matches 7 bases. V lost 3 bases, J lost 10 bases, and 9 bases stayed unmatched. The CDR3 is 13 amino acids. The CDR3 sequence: CASSLPSGTEQYF. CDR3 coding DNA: TGTGCCAGCAGTTTGCCCTCGGGGACAGAACAGTACTTC.

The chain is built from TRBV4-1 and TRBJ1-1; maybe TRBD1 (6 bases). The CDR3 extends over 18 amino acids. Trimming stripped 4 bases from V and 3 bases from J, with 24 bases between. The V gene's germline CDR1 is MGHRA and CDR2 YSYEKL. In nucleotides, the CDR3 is TGCGCCAGCAGCCGCCAGCCAGGGGCTCAACGTTCGGACACTGAAGCTTTCTTT. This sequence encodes CASSRQPGAQRSDTEAFF.

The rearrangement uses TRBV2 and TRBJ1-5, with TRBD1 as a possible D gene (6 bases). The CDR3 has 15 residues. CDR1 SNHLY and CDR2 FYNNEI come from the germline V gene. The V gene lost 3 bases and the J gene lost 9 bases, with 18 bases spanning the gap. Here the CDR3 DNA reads TGTGCCAGCAGTGACGTCAGGGGTCTTCTCGGGCCCCAGCATTTT. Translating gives CASSDVRGLLGPQHF.

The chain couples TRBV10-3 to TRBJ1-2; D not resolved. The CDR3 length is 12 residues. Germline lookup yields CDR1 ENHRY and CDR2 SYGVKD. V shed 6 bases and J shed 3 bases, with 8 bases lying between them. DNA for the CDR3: TGTGCCATCAGCGGCGAAGACTATGGCTACACCTTC. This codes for CAISGEDYGYTF.

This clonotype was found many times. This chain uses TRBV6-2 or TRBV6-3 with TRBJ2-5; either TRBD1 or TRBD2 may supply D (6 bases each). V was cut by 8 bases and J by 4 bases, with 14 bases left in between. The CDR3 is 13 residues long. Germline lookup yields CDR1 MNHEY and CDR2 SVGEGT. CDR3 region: CASFEGGRETQYF. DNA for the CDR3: TGTGCCAGCTTCGAGGGGGGTAGAGAGACCCAGTACTTC.

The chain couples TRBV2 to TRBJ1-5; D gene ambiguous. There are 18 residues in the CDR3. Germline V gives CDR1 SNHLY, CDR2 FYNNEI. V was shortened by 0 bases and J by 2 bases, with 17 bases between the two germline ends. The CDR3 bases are TGTGCCAGCAGTGAAGCGCTTGTCGGAGGGCTCGGCAATCAGCCCCAGCATTTT. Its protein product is CASSEALVGGLGNQPQHF.

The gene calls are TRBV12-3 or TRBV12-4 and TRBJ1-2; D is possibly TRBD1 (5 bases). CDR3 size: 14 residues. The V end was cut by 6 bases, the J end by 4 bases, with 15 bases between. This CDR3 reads CASSIQVESYGYTF. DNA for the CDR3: TGTGCCAGCAGCATACAGGTGGAGAGCTATGGCTACACCTTC.

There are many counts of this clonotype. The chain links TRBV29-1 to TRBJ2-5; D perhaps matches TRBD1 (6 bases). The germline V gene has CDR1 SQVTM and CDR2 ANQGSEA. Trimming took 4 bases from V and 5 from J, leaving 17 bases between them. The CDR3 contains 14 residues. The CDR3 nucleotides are TGCAGCGTTGGGCATCAGGGGATTGGGGAGACCCAGTACTTC. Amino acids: CSVGHQGIGETQYF.

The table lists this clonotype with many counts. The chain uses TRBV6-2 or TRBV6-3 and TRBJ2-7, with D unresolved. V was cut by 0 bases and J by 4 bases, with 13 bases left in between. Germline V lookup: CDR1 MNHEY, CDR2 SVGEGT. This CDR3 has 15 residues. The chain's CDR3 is CASSYSMGRKYEQYF. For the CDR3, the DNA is TGTGCCAGCAGTTACTCGATGGGCAGAAAATACGAGCAGTACTTC.

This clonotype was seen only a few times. CDR3 nucleotide sequence: TGTGCCAGCATGAGGAGCCCTGGAAACACCATATATTTT. It is translated as CASMRSPGNTIYF. The rearrangement joins TRBV9 to TRBJ1-3; no definite D call. V was clipped by 6 bases and J by 2 bases, with 9 bases between them. The CDR3 is made up of 13 amino acids. CDR1 and CDR2 from the germline V gene are SGDLS and YYNGEE.

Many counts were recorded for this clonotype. CDR3 in DNA: TGTGCCAGCAGTTTAAGCACGGCTTTCTTT. It is translated as CASSLSTAFF. The chain combines TRBV12-3 or TRBV12-4 with TRBJ1-1; D unresolved. With 2 bases removed from V and 11 bases from J, the gap between germline ends came to 6 bases. This CDR3 contains 10 residues.

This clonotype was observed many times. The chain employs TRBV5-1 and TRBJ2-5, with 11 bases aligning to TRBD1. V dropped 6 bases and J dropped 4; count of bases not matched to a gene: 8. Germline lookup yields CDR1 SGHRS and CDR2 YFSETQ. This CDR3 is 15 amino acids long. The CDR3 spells CASTDPGTGGETQYF. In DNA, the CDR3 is TGCGCCAGCACCGACCCGGGGACAGGGGGAGAGACCCAGTACTTC.

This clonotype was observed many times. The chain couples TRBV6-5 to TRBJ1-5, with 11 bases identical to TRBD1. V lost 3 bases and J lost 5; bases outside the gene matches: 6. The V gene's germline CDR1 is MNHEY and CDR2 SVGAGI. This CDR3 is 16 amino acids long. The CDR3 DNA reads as TGTGCCAGCAGTTATTGGGACAGGGGGAAGGATCAGCCCCAGCATTTT. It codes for CASSYWDRGKDQPQHF.

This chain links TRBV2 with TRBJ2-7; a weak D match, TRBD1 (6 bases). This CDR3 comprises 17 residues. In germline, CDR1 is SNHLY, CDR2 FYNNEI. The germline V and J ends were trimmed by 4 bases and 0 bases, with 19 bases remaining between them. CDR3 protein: CASSAPIPGQSSYEQYF. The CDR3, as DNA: TGTGCCAGCAGTGCCCCGATTCCCGGACAGTCCTCCTACGAGCAGTACTTC. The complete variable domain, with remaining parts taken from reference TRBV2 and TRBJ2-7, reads EPEVTQTPSHQVTQMGQEVILRCVPISNHLYFYWYRQILGQKVEFLVSFYNNEISEKSEIFDDQFSVERPDGSNFTLKIRSTKLEDSAMYFCASSAPIPGQSSYEQYFGPGTRLTVT.